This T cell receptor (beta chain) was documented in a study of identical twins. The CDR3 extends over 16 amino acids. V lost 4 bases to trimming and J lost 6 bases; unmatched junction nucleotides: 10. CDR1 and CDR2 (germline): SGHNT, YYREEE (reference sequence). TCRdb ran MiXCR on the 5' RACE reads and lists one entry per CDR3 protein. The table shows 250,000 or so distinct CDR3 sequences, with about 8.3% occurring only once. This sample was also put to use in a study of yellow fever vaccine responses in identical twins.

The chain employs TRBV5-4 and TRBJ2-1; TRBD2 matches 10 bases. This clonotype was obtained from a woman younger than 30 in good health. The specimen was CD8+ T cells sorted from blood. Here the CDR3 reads CASSHELAGFSNEQFF. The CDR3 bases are TGTGCCAGCAGCCACGAACTAGCGGGGTTTAGCAATGAGCAGTTCTTC.